This TCR beta chain was sequenced in a study of T cell repertoires in cytomegalovirus infection. Study-wide context: It was the public TCR beta signatures that indicated both CMV infection and matching HLA type.

The CDR3 runs to 14 residues. V lost 4 bases and J lost 0, with 10 bases in between. Germline assignment: CDR1 SGHRS and CDR2 YFSETQ. TCRdb redid the calling of the reads with MiXCR, one entry per CDR3 protein. Here the sample spans about 740,000 distinct CDR3 sequences, approximately 34% being singletons. Comment on this clonotype: The CDR3 does not end in the conserved phenylalanine or tryptophan, so this is likely a read error.

The sequence derives from a human donor in good health (CMV status not recorded). Some clones in this sample may be carry-over from other donors' samples. The chain is built from TRBV5-1 and TRBJ1-1; D not resolved. The specimen sequenced was PBMCs. CDR3 sequence reads: CASSTLMVNTEAFV. Written as DNA, the CDR3 is TGCGCCAGCAGCACCCTCATGGTGAACACTGAAGCTTTCGTT.